This T cell receptor beta chain emerged from a study of blood T cell repertoires in COVID-19 (dated by TCRdb to the early 2020s). Notes on the research overall: Samples covering the acute and convalescent phases of COVID-19 were provided by collaborators in the United States, Italy and Spain. The samples were drawn from the first 160 participants of the ongoing ImmuneRACE study and from 1,254 subjects provided by 6 global collaborators. Where available, HLA class I and class II types were taken from metadata supplied by the sample provider and were not determined by assay-based typing. The repertoires were released in a freely available public database intended as a resource for research on the immune response to SARS-CoV-2. The material from the prospective study consisted of cDNA or gDNA derived from T cells, B-cell-depleted T cells, or PBMCs. A de-identified subject ID, COVID-19 status, age in years and sex were almost always included in the sample metadata. Subjects who had been exposed to COVID-19, were actively infected with it, or had recovered from it provided the deeply sampled blood TCRbeta repertoires that made up the dataset. Study-wide conclusions, independent of this receptor: Clinical and demographic metadata were provided uncurated, with the amount varying by source and participant.

Whole blood was collected in K2EDTA tubes by collaborating institutions according to the institutions' own protocols. Collaborator samples were shipped for TCRbeta analysis as frozen whole blood, isolated PBMCs, or DNA extracted from either sample type. Worth noting for this clone: Its cognate antigen has yet to be identified. Nothing much larger sits one base from this clone, and base qualities are not available.

TCRbeta CDR3 regions were amplified from genomic DNA using the immunoSEQ Assay, a bias-controlled multiplex PCR. The original pipeline was this. Nucleated cell counts per sample were estimated from amplification of reference gene primers within the assay. To quantify the absolute abundance of each unique TCRbeta CDR3 rearrangement, sequence reads were collapsed and filtered. For each sample, productive Simpson clonality was calculated as the square root of Simpson's diversity index over productive rearrangements. TCRdb holds this immuneACCESS table with in-frame rearrangements only. Some clones are missing; in checked studies, unresolved V genes explain under half, and the rest has no known cause. V and J calls and clone size follow that table, whereas D and trimming were derived from the DNA. For this sample the table gives 180,000 or so clones, of which around 87% were detected only once. The leading ten clones occupy around 2.5% of the sample.

Sequencing was carried out using peripheral blood. This clonotype originated in a man aged 40-49 years with active or convalescent COVID-19.

The sequenced DNA is TGTGCCAGCAGCTTGGAGCCTACGGGGGAAAAACTGTTTTTT. Its translation is CASSLEPTGEKLFF. The sequence is built from TRBV5-8 and TRBJ1-4; the D gene is not confidently resolved. The CDR3 holds 14 amino acids from the cysteine to the phenylalanine. Kept here is only the CDR3 DNA, which spans 42 bases and is read in frame from base 1. CDR1 is given as SGHTS and CDR2 as YDEGEE, both from the germline V gene. V is reduced by 0 bases and J by 8 bases, leaving a spacing of 11 bases between them.